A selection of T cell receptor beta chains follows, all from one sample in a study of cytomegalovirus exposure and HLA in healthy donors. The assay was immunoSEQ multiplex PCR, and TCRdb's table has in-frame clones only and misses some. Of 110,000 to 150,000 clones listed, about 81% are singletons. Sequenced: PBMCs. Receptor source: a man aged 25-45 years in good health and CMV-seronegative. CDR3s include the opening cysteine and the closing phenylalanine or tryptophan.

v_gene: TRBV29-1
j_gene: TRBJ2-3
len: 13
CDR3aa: CSVEGDTTDTQYF

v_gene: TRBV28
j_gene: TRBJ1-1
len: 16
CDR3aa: CASSFSLSTVNTEAFF

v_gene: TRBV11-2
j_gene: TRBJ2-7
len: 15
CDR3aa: CASSLGGRRDYEQYF

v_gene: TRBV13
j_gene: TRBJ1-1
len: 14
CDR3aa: CASSLSGGNTEAFF

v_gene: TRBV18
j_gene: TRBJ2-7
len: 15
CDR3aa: CASSSLTGATYEQYF

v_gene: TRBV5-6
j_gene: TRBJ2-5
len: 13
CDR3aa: CASNLAGHETQYF

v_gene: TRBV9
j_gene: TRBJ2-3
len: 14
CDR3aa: CASSVGRSTDTQYF

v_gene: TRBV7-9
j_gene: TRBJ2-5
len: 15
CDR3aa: CASSWTTGGQETQYF

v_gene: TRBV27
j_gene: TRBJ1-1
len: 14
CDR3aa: CATKTGASNTEAFF

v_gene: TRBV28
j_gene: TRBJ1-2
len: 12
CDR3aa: CASKGAGPGYTF

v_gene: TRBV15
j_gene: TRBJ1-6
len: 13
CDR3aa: CATSMDRGTPLHF

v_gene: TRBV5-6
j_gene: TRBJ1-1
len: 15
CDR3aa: CASSRGQGADTEAFF

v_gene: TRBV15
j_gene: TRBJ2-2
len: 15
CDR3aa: CATRTAGGRTGELFF

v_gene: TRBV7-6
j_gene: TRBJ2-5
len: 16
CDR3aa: CASSLMGSGGQETQYF

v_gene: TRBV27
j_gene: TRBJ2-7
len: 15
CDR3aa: CASRPPGGPIHEQYF

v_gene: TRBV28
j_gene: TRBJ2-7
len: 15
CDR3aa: CASSIPGHLSYEQYF

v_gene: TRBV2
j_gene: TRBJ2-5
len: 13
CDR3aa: CASSDSGWETQYF